This T cell receptor beta chain was profiled in a study of T cell responses to AZD1222 COVID-19 vaccine. Assay: immunoSEQ multiplex PCR; the TCRdb copy retains only in-frame clones and omits some. The data show approximately 100,000 clones, about nine tenths seen once. Of note for this clone: What it binds is unknown.

Pooled in the analysis were second doses at about 4 or about 12 weeks. Findings of the study overall: A mostly white British donor set with more females was recruited, and clonal diversity was possibly underestimated. At study baseline, merely five or six AZD1222 recipients were seropositive.

Per germline, CDR1 LNHDA and CDR2 SQIVND (reference sequence). This CDR3 comprises 16 residues. V trimming: 6 bases; J trimming: 1 base; junction bases outside the gene matches: 10. This TCR was sampled from an adult who received the AZD1222 COVID-19 vaccine. The specimen was peripheral blood, collected 28 days after the second AZD1222 dose. The chain has TRBV19 and TRBJ1-1; TRBD1 aligns across 8 bases. CDR3 sequence: CASRTGERVRNTEAFF. The CDR3 DNA is TGTGCCAGTAGGACAGGGGAGCGGGTGAGGAACACTGAAGCTTTCTTT. The full variable domain, completed using reference TRBV19 and TRBJ1-1, is DGGITQSPKYLFRKEGQNVTLSCEQNLNHDAMYWYRQDPGQGLRLIYYSQIVNDFQKGDIAEGYSVSREKKESFPLTVTSAQKNPTAFYLCASRTGERVRNTEAFFGQGTRLTVV.